This TCR beta chain was captured in a study of blood T cell repertoires in COVID-19. Study context: PBMCs, B-cell-depleted T cells, or T cells were the source of the cDNA or gDNA that made up the material.

The germline CDR1 and CDR2 sequences are SEHNR and FQNEAQ (reference sequence). This CDR3 spans 14 amino acids. Trimming left V 4 bases short and J 5 bases short, with 14 bases between. TCRdb's copy holds only in-frame clones and misses some; the assay was immunoSEQ multiplex PCR. The sample lists about 140,000 clones, 84% occurring once. This clone was detected only once. The chain recombines TRBV7-9 with TRBJ2-5; D is possibly TRBD2 (5 bases). This TCR derives from a human donor in a cohort sampled during active COVID-19. The sample taken for sequencing was peripheral blood. The CDR3: CASSYAGVKETQYF. In nucleotides, the CDR3 is TGTGCCAGCAGCTACGCCGGGGTTAAGGAGACCCAGTACTTC.